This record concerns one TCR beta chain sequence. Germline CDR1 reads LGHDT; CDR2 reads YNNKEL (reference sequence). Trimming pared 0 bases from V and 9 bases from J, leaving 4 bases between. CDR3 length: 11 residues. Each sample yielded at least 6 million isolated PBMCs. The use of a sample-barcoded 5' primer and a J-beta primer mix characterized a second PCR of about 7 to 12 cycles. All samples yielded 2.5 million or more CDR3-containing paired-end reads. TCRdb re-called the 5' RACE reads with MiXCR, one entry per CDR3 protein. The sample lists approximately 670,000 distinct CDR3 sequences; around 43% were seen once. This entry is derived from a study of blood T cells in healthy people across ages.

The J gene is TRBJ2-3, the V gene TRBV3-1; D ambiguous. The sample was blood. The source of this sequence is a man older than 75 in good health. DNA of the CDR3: TGTGCCAGCAGCCAAGATGGAACGCAGTATTTT. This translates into CASSQDGTQYF.